These 18 T cell receptor beta chains were sequenced from one sample in a study of blood T cell repertoires in COVID-19. TCRdb's copy holds only in-frame clones and misses some; the assay was immunoSEQ multiplex PCR. The sample shows approximately 86,000 clones, 80% of them seen only once. The sample taken for sequencing was peripheral blood. The receptors were sampled from a woman between 70 and 85 years old with acute or convalescent COVID-19.

V usage is TRBV7-9 and J usage is TRBJ1-4; weak D call: TRBD1 (5 bases). V lost 0 bases and J lost 3, with 8 bases in between. CDR1 is SEHNR and CDR2 is FQNEAQ in the germline V gene (reference sequence). The CDR3 extends over 15 amino acids. The CDR3 coding sequence is TGTGCCAGCAGCTTAGCGCCGGGGGCTAATGAAAAACTGTTTTTT. The encoded protein is CASSLAPGANEKLFF.

The chain uses TRBV23-1 and TRBJ2-3; the D is unclear. TRBV23-1 is annotated as an ORF whose role is uncertain. There are 16 residues in the CDR3. V was cut by 3 bases and J by 0 bases, with 13 bases left in between. This chain's CDR3 is CASSQGSLPSTDTQYF. As DNA, the CDR3 is TGCGCCAGCAGTCAGGGCAGCCTCCCTAGCACAGATACGCAGTATTTT.

The CDR3 reads CASSNTVNTEAFF. The CDR3 DNA is TGTGCCAGCAGCAACACAGTGAACACTGAAGCTTTCTTT. The chain is built from TRBV3-1 (or the pseudogene TRBV3-2) and TRBJ1-1; D ambiguous. Germline V gene data show CDR1 as LGHDT and CDR2 as YNNKEL (reference sequence). The CDR3 is made up of 13 amino acids. Trimming left V 5 bases short and J 0 bases short, with 7 bases between.

The chain uses TRBV20-1 and TRBJ1-5; D call uncertain. The V gene lost 3 bases and the J gene lost 1 base, with 7 bases spanning the gap. CDR3 length equals 13 residues. The germline V gene has CDR1 DFQATT and CDR2 SNEGSKA (reference sequence). CDR3 in DNA: TGCAGTGCTAGTCCGGGAAGCAATCAGCCCCAGCATTTT. Translating it yields CSASPGSNQPQHF.

The V and J genes are TRBV5-1 and TRBJ2-3; TRBD2 matches at 9 bases. CDR3 length: 17 amino acids. V was clipped by 3 bases and J by 3 bases; unmatched bases: 11. Germline V gene data show CDR1 as SGHRS and CDR2 as YFSETQ. The CDR3 spells CASSWQLAGVRTDTQYF. CDR3 sequence (DNA): TGCGCCAGCAGCTGGCAGTTAGCGGGAGTGAGGACAGATACGCAGTATTTT.

J is TRBJ2-7 and V is TRBV19; unclear D gene. The CDR3 is 15 residues long. Trimming stripped 1 base from V and 0 bases from J, with 10 bases between. The germline CDR1 and CDR2 sequences are LNHDA and SQIVND (reference sequence). Here the CDR3 DNA reads TGTGCCAGTAGTATAGCAGCTCAGGTCTCCTACGAGCAGTACTTC. Its translation: CASSIAAQVSYEQYF.

This rearrangement joins TRBV5-5 to TRBJ2-2; 7 bases agree with TRBD2. Trimming took 0 bases from V and 2 from J; bases not matched to a gene: 4. From germline, CDR1 is SGHKS and CDR2 YYEKEE (reference sequence). The CDR3 contains 16 residues. CDR3 sequence reads: CASSLVAGVNTGELFF. CDR3 DNA: TGTGCCAGCAGCTTGGTGGCGGGGGTAAACACCGGGGAGCTGTTTTTT.

The chain recombines TRBV27 with TRBJ1-2, with D unresolved. V was clipped by 1 base and J by 4 bases, with 10 bases between them. This CDR3 has 14 residues. Germline V gene lookup returns CDR1 MNHEY and CDR2 SMNVEV (reference sequence). The chain's CDR3 is CASSLWAGGYGYTF. In DNA, the CDR3 is TGTGCCAGCAGTTTATGGGCAGGAGGCTATGGCTACACCTTC.

This chain uses TRBV13 with TRBJ2-1, with TRBD1 matching 10 bases. Germline V CDR1 and CDR2: PRHDT, FYEKMQ (reference sequence). With V trimmed by 5 bases and J by 7 bases, 8 bases remained unmatched. This CDR3 has 15 amino acids. The CDR3 DNA follows: TGTGCCAGCAGCGACAGGGGGCGCCGGGGGAATGAGCAGTTCTTC. It specifies CASSDRGRRGNEQFF.

The chain has TRBV3-1 (or the pseudogene TRBV3-2) and TRBJ2-2; 7 nucleotides agree with TRBD1. Germline CDR1 LGHDT, CDR2 YNNKEL (reference sequence). Trimming cost V 4 bases and J 1 base; bases outside gene matches: 3. The CDR3 consists of 15 residues. CDR3 residues: CASSPRTGNTGELFF. The CDR3 nucleotides are TGTGCCAGCAGCCCTCGGACAGGGAACACCGGGGAGCTGTTTTTT.

This rearrangement joins TRBV20-1 to TRBJ1-4; the D is unclear. The germline gives CDR1 DFQATT, CDR2 SNEGSKA (reference sequence). This CDR3 has 13 amino acids. Trimming left V 3 bases short and J 4 bases short, with 9 bases between. DNA for the CDR3: TGCAGTGCTAGTCGGCGGAGTAATGAAAAACTGTTTTTT. It yields the protein CSASRRSNEKLFF.

This sequence joins TRBV29-1 and TRBJ2-3; 7 positions match TRBD2. The V gene end was trimmed by 6 bases and the J gene end by 2 bases; junction bases not matched to a gene: 8. The CDR3 is made up of 14 amino acids. The germline gives CDR1 SQVTM, CDR2 ANQGSEA. The CDR3 sequence is CSVRSGSYTDTQYF. The CDR3 DNA sequence: TGCAGCGTCCGTAGCGGGTCCTACACAGATACGCAGTATTTT.

CDR3 in amino acids: CASSPHPGTPYGYTF. The CDR3 bases are TGTGCCAGCAGCCCCCACCCGGGGACACCCTATGGCTACACCTTC. The chain recombines TRBV9 with TRBJ1-2; possibly TRBD1 for D (6 bases). CDR1 is SGDLS, CDR2 YYNGEE, per germline. With 4 bases removed from V and 4 bases from J, the gap between germline ends came to 17 bases. This CDR3 is 15 amino acids long.

V gene TRBV7-2 combines with J gene TRBJ1-1; D possibly corresponds to TRBD1 (5 bases). Germline loops: CDR1 SGHTA, CDR2 FQGNSA. The CDR3 runs to 15 residues. The V end lost 1 base, the J end lost 6 bases, and 15 bases lay between the germline ends. The CDR3 loop is CASSLGAGPLSEAFF. The CDR3 DNA reads as TGTGCCAGCAGCTTAGGTGCAGGGCCCTTATCTGAAGCTTTCTTT.

This clone was seen a handful of times. V usage is TRBV12-3 or TRBV12-4 and J usage is TRBJ2-1; TRBD2 matches 7 bases. This CDR3 has 13 residues. The junction had 8 bases not matched to a gene; V was cut back by 3 bases and J by 12 bases. This CDR3 is CASSFGAGFGQFF. The CDR3, as DNA: TGTGCCAGCAGTTTTGGAGCGGGGTTTGGGCAGTTCTTC.

V gene TRBV7-9 combines with J gene TRBJ1-2; TRBD1 might be the D (5 bases). The CDR3 is 13 residues long. CDR1 and CDR2 (germline): SEHNR, FQNEAQ (reference sequence). Trimming stripped 4 bases from V and 4 bases from J, with 10 bases between. For the CDR3, the DNA is TGTGCCAGCAGCTCGGGGGGAGCCTATGGCTACACCTTC. Translated: CASSSGGAYGYTF. The entire variable domain, with the rest obtained from reference TRBV7-9 and TRBJ1-2, is as follows: DTGVSQNPRHKITKRGQNVTFRCDPISEHNRLYWYRQTLGQGPEFLTYFQNEAQLEKSRLLSDRFSAERPKGSFSTLEIQRTEQGDSAMYLCASSSGGAYGYTFGSGTRLTVV.

This clone was seen a handful of times. The V gene is TRBV3-1 (or the pseudogene TRBV3-2), the J gene TRBJ2-2; D is undetermined. V gave up 1 base and J gave up 5 bases, with 5 bases separating them. Germline V gene sequence: CDR1 LGHDT, CDR2 YNNKEL (reference sequence). This CDR3 has 13 residues. This chain's CDR3 is CASSQVATGELFF. CDR3 in DNA: TGTGCCAGCAGCCAAGTAGCTACCGGGGAGCTGTTTTTT.

The chain joins TRBV19 to TRBJ1-5; no definite D call. Germline CDR1 LNHDA, CDR2 SQIVND (reference sequence). CDR3 length: 13 amino acids. The V end lost 3 bases, the J end lost 7 bases, and 10 bases lay between the germline ends. This chain's CDR3 is CASSMESGQPQHF. Written as DNA, the CDR3 is TGTGCCAGTAGTATGGAGTCGGGGCAGCCCCAGCATTTT.